One and the same sample provided the 4 T cell receptor beta chains below, sequenced in a study of metastatic and nonmetastatic thyroid tumors. TCRdb redid the clone calls on the PCR reads using MiXCR. This table holds roughly 57,000 clones, approximately 20% found once. Thyroid surgery was preceded by no treatment in any patient. Sequences were obtained from blood. The receptors were gathered from a female donor with papillary thyroid cancer or a benign thyroid nodule (not recorded which). Some clones in this sample may be carry-over from other donors' samples.

This clone was recorded at least ten times. V gene TRBV25-1 combines with J gene TRBJ2-7, with 10 bases aligning to TRBD2. Germline CDR1 MGHDK, CDR2 SYGVNS. The CDR3 runs to 14 residues. Trimming at V came to 5 bases and at J to 4 bases, leaving 5 bases not matched to a gene. The CDR3 spells CASSRASGSYEQYF. Written as DNA, the CDR3 is TGTGCCAGCAGTCGGGCTAGCGGGAGTTACGAGCAGTACTTC.

This clone has at least ten counts. The chain recombines TRBV28 with TRBJ1-4; 9 bases line up with TRBD1. Looked up from germline, CDR1 is MDHEN and CDR2 is SYDVKM. V shed 6 bases and J 7 bases; nucleotides not matched to a gene: 6. This CDR3 has 14 amino acids. The chain's CDR3 is CASRRGQGFEKLFF. The CDR3 DNA reads as TGTGCCAGCAGGCGGGGACAGGGTTTTGAAAAACTGTTTTTT.

The CDR3 nucleotides are TGTGCCAGCAGCTTTCGACTCTGGAGCTCCTACGAGCAGTACTTC. This translates into CASSFRLWSSYEQYF. The chain uses TRBV11-3 and TRBJ2-7; D unresolved. Germline values: CDR1 SGHNT, CDR2 YENEEA. V lost 3 bases and J 0 bases, leaving 12 bases between the germline ends. The CDR3 consists of 15 residues.

Many counts were recorded for this clone. The gene calls are TRBV7-9 and TRBJ2-7; D gene uncertain. The CDR3 length is 11 residues. Per the germline V gene, CDR1 is SEHNR and CDR2 is FQNEAQ (reference sequence). Trimming stripped 5 bases from V and 7 bases from J, with 9 bases between. DNA of the CDR3: TGTGCCAGCAGCCAGACGGAGGAGCAGTACTTC. Its translation: CASSQTEEQYF.